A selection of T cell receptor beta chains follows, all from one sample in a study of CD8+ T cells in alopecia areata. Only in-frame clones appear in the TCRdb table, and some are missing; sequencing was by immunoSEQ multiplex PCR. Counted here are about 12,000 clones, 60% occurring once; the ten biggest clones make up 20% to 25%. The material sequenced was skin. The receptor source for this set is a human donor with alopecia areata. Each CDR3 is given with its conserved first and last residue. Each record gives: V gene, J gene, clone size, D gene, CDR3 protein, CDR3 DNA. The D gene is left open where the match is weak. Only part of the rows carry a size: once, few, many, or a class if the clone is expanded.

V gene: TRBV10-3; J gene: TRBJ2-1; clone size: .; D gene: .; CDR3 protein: CAISDTSPDSYNEQFF; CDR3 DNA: TGTGCCATCAGTGATACTAGCCCGGACTCCTACAATGAGCAGTTCTTC
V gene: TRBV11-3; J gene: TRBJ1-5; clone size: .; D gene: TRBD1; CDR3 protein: CASSSGTGAWGNQPQHF; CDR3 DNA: TGTGCCAGCAGCTCGGGGACAGGGGCGTGGGGCAATCAGCCCCAGCATTTT
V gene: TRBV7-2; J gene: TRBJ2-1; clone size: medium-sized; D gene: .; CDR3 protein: CASSFYNEQFF; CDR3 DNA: TGTGCCAGCAGCTTCTACAATGAGCAGTTCTTC
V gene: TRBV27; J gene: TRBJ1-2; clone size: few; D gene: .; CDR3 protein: CASSLSYGAYGYTF; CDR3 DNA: TGTGCCAGCAGTTTATCGTACGGCGCGTATGGCTACACCTTC
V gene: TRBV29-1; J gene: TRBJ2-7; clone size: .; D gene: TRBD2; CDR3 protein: CSVGGTSGRYEQYF; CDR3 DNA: TGCAGCGTTGGGGGGACTAGCGGGAGATACGAGCAGTACTTC
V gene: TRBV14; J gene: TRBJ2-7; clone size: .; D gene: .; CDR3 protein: CASSQRTTVSHEQYF; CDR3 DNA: TGTGCCAGCAGCCAACGGACTACAGTATCCCACGAGCAGTACTTC
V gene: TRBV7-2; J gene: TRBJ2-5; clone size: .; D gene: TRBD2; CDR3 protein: CASSPGLVQETQYF; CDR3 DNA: TGTGCCAGCAGCCCGGGACTAGTGCAAGAGACCCAGTACTTC
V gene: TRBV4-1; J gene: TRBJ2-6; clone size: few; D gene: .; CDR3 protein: CASSQGILGDRSGANVLTF; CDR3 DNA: TGCGCCAGCAGCCAAGGAATATTAGGGGATCGGTCTGGGGCCAACGTCCTGACTTTC
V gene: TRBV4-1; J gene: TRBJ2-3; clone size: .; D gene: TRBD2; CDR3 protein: CASKTGGVGTDTQYF; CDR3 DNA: TGCGCCAGCAAAACTGGGGGGGTTGGCACAGATACGCAGTATTTT
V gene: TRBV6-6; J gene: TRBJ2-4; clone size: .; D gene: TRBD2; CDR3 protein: CASSLAGGPAKNIQYF; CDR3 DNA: TGTGCCAGCAGCCTAGCGGGAGGGCCTGCCAAAAACATTCAGTACTTC
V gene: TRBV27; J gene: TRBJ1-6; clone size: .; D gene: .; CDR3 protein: CASSLRYGVNSPLHF; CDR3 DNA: TGTGCCAGCAGTTTGCGGTATGGTGTAAATTCACCCCTCCACTTT
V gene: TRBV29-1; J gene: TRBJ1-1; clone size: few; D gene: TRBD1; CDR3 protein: CSVSRGAGTEAFF; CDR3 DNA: TGCAGCGTCTCCAGGGGGGCGGGCACTGAAGCTTTCTTT
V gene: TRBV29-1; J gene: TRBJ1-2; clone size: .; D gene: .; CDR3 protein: CSAWGGDRGQGWGYTF; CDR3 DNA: TGCAGCGCCTGGGGAGGGGACCGTGGCCAGGGTTGGGGCTACACCTTC
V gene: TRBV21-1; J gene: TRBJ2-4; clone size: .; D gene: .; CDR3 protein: CASSKRPTSGRPRRAKNIQYF; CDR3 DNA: TGTGCCAGCAGCAAAAGACCCACTAGCGGGAGACCTCGACGCGCCAAAAACATTCAGTACTTC
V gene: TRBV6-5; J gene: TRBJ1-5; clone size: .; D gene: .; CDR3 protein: CASSYPPDWNQPQHF; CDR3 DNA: TGTGCCAGCAGTTACCCACCAGACTGGAATCAGCCCCAGCATTTT
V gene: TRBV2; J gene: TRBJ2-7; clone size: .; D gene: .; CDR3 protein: CASSSGKGGGYEQYF; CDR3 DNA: TGTGCCAGCAGTTCCGGGAAAGGTGGAGGCTACGAGCAGTACTTC
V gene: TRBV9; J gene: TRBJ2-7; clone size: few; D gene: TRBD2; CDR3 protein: CASSVNPSGRTYEQYF; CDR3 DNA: TGTGCCAGCAGCGTAAACCCTAGCGGGAGGACCTACGAGCAGTACTTC
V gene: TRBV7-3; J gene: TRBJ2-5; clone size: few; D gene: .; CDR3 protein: CASSLTGGAQASETQYF; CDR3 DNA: TGTGCCAGCAGCTTAACAGGCGGGGCACAGGCTTCGGAGACCCAGTACTTC
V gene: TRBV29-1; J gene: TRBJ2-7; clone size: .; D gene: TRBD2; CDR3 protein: CSVGGTSGRYEQYF; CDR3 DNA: TGCAGCGTTGGGGGGACTAGCGGGAGATACGAGCAGTACTTC
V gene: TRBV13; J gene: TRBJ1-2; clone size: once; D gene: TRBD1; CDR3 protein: CASSLRQGERSYTF; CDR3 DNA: TGTGCCAGCAGCCTGCGACAGGGGGAGAGGAGCTACACCTTC
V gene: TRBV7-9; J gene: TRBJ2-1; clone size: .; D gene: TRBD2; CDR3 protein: CASSLALTREDSYNEQFF; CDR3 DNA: TGTGCCAGCAGCTTAGCGCTAACGCGGGAGGACTCCTACAATGAGCAGTTCTTC
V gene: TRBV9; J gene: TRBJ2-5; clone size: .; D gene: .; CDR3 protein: CASSRGTTGFQETQYF; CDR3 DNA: TGTGCCAGCAGCCGCGGGACCACAGGGTTCCAAGAGACCCAGTACTTC
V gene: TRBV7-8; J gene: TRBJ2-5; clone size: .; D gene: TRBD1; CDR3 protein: CASSPRTGGSQETQYF; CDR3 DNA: TGTGCCAGCAGCCCACGGACAGGGGGCAGCCAAGAGACCCAGTACTTC
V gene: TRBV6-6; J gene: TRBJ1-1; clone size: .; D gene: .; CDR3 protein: CASSYSKVNKEAFF; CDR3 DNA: TGTGCCAGCAGTTACTCGAAGGTTAACAAAGAAGCTTTCTTT
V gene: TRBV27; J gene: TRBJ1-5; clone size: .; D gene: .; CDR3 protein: CASSFLGRPQHF; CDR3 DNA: TGTGCCAGCAGTTTTCTCGGGAGGCCCCAGCATTTT
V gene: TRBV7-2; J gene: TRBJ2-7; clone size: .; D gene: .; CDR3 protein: CASSLVPRGSVALEQYF; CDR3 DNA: TGTGCCAGCAGCTTAGTACCTAGGGGGTCGGTAGCCCTTGAGCAGTACTTC
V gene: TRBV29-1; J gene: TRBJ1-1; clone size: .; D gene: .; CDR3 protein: CSVKSQASSEAFF; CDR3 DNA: TGCAGCGTAAAATCACAGGCGTCGAGTGAAGCTTTCTTT
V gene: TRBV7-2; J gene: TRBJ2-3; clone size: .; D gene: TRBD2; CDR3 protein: CASSTTSGSLDTQYF; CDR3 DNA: TGTGCCAGCAGCACCACTAGCGGGAGTCTGGATACGCAGTATTTT
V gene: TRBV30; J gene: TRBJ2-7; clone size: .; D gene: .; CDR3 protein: CAWSVGVWESEQYF; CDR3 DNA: TGTGCCTGGAGTGTGGGGGTATGGGAAAGCGAGCAGTACTTC
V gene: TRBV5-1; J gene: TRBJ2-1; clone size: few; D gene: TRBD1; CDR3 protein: CASSGGTGLGEQFF; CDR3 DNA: TGCGCCAGCAGCGGAGGGACAGGGTTGGGTGAGCAGTTCTTC
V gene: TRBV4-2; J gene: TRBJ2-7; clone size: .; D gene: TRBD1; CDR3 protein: CASSQEGDRAPSSEQYF; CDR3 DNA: TGTGCCAGCAGCCAAGAGGGGGACAGGGCCCCGTCGAGCGAGCAGTACTTC
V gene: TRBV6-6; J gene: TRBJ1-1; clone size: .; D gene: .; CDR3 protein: CASSYSSSNTEAFF; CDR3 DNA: TGTGCCAGCAGTTACTCGTCGAGTAACACTGAAGCTTTCTTT
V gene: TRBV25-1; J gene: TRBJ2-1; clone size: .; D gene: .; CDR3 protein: CASSETGAEPSYNEQFF; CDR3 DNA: TGTGCCAGCAGTGAAACTGGGGCAGAACCCTCCTACAATGAGCAGTTCTTC
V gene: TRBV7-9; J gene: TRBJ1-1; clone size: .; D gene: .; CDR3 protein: CASSVEGYTEAFF; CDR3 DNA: TGTGCCAGCAGTGTCGAAGGGTACACTGAAGCTTTCTTT
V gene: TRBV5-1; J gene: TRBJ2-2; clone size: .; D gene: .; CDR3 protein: CASSFLGGAVDGELFF; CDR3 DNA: TGCGCCAGCAGCTTCCTAGGAGGGGCGGTCGACGGGGAGCTGTTTTTT
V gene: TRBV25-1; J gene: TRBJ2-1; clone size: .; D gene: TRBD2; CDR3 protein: CASSESGLASNEQFF; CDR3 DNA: TGTGCCAGCAGTGAGTCGGGACTAGCGTCCAATGAGCAGTTCTTC
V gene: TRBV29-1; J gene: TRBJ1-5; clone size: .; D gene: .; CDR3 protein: CSVGTVNQPQHF; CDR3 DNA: TGCAGCGTTGGGACCGTCAATCAGCCCCAGCATTTT
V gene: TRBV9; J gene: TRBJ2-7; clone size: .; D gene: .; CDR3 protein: CASSVGPTYEQYF; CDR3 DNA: TGTGCCAGCAGCGTAGGACCCACCTACGAGCAGTACTTC
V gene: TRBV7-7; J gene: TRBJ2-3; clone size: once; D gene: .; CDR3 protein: CASSLGSGREDTQYF; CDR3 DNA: TGTGCTAGCAGCTTAGGCTCGGGAAGAGAAGATACGCAGTATTTT
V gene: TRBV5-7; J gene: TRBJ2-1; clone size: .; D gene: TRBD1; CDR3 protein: CASSLVTRQGVYNEQFF; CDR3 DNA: TGTGCCAGCAGCTTGGTTACGCGACAGGGAGTTTACAATGAGCAGTTCTTC
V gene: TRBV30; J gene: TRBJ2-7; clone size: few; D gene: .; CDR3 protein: CAWSRQLFYEQYF; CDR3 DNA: TGTGCCTGGAGTCGACAGCTTTTCTACGAGCAGTACTTC
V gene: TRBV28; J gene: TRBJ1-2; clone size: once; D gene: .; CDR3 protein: CASSIFGFTYGYTF; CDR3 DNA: TGTGCCAGCAGTATATTTGGGTTTACCTATGGCTACACCTTC
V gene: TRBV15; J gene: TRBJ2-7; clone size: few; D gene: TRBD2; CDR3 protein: CATRAAGGSYEQYF; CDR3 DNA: TGTGCCACCAGGGCAGCGGGAGGCTCCTACGAGCAGTACTTC
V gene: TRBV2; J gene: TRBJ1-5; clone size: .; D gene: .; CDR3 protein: CASSEAALLEHF; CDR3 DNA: TGTGCCAGCAGTGAAGCGGCACTACTTGAGCATTTT
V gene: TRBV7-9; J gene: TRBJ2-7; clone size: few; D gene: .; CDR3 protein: CASSLQGRSDYEQYF; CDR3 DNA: TGTGCCAGCAGCTTACAGGGCCGTTCGGACTACGAGCAGTACTTC
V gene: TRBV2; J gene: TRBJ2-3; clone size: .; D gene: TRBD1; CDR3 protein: CASSGQGGGDTQYF; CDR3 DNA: TGTGCCAGCAGTGGACAGGGGGGTGGAGATACGCAGTATTTT
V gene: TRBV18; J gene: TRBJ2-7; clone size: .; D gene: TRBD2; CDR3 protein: CASSRTSGRYYEQYF; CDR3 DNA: TGTGCCAGCTCACGGACTAGCGGGAGGTACTACGAGCAGTACTTC
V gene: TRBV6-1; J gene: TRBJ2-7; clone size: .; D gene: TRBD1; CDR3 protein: CASSDAPGTATYEQYF; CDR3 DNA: TGTGCCAGCAGTGATGCCCCCGGGACAGCTACCTACGAGCAGTACTTC
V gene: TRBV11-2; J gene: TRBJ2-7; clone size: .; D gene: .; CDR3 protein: CASSSQTGRVPYEQYF; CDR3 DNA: TGTGCCAGCAGCTCCCAGACAGGGAGGGTTCCCTACGAGCAGTACTTC
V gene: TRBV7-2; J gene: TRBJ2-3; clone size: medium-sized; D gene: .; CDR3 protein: CASSFGQNFRTDTQYF; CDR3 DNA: TGTGCCAGCAGCTTCGGACAGAACTTTCGCACAGATACGCAGTATTTT
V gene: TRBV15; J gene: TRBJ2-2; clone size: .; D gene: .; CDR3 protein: CATSREGQTGELFF; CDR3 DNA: TGTGCCACCAGCAGAGAGGGCCAAACCGGGGAGCTGTTTTTT
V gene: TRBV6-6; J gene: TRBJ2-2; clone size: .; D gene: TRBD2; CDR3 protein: CASSFTSGRFVELFF; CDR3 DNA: TGTGCCAGCAGTTTTACTAGCGGGAGGTTCGTGGAGCTGTTTTTT
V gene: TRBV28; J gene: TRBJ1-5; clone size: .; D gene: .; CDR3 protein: CASSLSEGFQPQHF; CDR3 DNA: TGTGCCAGCAGTTTATCCGAGGGGTTCCAGCCCCAGCATTTT
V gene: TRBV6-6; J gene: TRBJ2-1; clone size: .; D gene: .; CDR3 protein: CASSYSTVVEQFF; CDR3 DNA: TGTGCCAGCAGTTACTCGACAGTCGTTGAGCAGTTCTTC